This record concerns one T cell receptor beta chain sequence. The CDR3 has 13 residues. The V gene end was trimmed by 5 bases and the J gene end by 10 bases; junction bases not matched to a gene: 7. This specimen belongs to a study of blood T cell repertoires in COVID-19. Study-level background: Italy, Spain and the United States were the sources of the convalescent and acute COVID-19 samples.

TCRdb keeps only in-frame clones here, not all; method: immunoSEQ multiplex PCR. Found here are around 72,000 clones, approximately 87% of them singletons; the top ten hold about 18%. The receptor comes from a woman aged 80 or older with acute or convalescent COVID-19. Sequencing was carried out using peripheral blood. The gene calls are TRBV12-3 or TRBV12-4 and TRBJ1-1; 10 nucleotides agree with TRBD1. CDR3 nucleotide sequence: TGTGCCAGCAGTGCGATCGGACAGGGGGTAGCTTTCTTT. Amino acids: CASSAIGQGVAFF.